This paragraph covers one T cell receptor (beta chain) sequence. The antigen is undetermined. The data were obtained in a study of T cell responses to AZD1222 COVID-19 vaccine. TCRdb's copy holds only in-frame clones and misses some; the assay was immunoSEQ multiplex PCR. The table has more than 95,000 clones, 70% to 90% seen once. Findings and limits, study-wide: It was only a handful of AZD1222 recipients who were seropositive at baseline. Spike-wide coverage was observed for vaccine-associated CD4 TCRs, with dominant responses at 160-218 and 743-854. The study sampled repertoires only after the peak T cell response. Reportedly, nearly half of unique spike TCRs recognized epitopes outside B.1.351/B.1.1.7 mutations.

The clonotype comes from an adult in good health. The source was peripheral blood, collected on day 0 of AZD1222 vaccination.

CDR3 protein: CASSPGPGASGNQPQHF. CDR3 sequence (DNA): TGTGCCAGCAGTCCCGGGCCGGGGGCCTCGGGCAATCAGCCCCAGCATTTT. The J gene is TRBJ1-5, the V gene TRBV27; tentatively, D is TRBD1 (6 bases). Trimming stripped 5 bases from V and 2 bases from J, with 19 bases between. Per the germline V gene, CDR1 is MNHEY and CDR2 is SMNVEV (reference sequence). This CDR3 is 17 amino acids long.